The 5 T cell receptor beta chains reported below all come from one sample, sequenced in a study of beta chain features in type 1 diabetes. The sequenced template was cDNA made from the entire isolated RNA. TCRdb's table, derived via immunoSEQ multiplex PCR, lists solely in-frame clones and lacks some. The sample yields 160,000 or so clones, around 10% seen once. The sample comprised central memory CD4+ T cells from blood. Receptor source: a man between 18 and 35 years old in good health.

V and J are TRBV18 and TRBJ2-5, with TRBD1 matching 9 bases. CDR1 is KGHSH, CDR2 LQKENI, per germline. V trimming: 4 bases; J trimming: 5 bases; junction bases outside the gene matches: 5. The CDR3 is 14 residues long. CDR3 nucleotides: TGTGCCAGCTCACTGGACAGGGGACGGGAGACCCAGTACTTC. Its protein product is CASSLDRGRETQYF.

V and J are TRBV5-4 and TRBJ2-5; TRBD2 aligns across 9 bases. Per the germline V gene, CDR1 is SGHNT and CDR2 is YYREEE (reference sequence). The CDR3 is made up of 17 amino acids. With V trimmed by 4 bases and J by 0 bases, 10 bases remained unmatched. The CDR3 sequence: CASSPNGASGDQETQYF. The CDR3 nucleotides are TGTGCCAGCAGCCCTAACGGGGCTAGCGGGGACCAAGAGACCCAGTACTTC.

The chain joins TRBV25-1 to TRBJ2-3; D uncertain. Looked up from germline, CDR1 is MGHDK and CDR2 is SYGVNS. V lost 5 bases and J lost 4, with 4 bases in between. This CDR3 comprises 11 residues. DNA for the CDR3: TGTGCCAGCAGTAGGGCAGATACGCAGTATTTT. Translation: CASSRADTQYF.

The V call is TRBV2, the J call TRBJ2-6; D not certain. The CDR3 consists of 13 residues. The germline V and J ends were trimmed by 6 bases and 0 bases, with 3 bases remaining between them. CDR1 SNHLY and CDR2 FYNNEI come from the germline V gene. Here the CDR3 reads CASSNSGANVLTF. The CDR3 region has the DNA TGTGCCAGCAGCAACTCTGGGGCCAACGTCCTGACTTTC.

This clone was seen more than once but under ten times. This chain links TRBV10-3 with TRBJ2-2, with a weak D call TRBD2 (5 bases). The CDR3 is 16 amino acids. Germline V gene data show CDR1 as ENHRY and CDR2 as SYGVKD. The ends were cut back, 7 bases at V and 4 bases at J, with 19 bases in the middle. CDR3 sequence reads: CAIKGGRDTGTGELFF. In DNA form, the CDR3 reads TGTGCCATCAAGGGTGGACGGGATACTGGCACCGGGGAGCTGTTTTTT.